The sequence of this T cell receptor beta chain was determined in a study of beta chain features in type 1 diabetes. One heparinised blood draw, averaging about 116 mL, came from each donor. This clone has just a few counts. Its antigen is not identified. Study conclusions and caveats: Naive, central memory and regulatory TCRB repertoires appeared more similar among patients than healthy donors. Sequencing used cDNA, and cells with high TCR expression could therefore be over-represented. VDJ junctions from type 1 diabetes patients carried fewer insertions and larger deletions. Across all four CD4+ subsets, people with type 1 diabetes showed modestly shorter TCRB CDR3s.

Per germline, CDR1 MNHEY and CDR2 SVGAGI. The CDR3 covers 15 residues. The V segment lost 2 bases and the J segment 2 bases; nucleotides outside the gene matches: 4. Since all of the isolated RNA was reverse transcribed, expressed TCRB transcripts were what got sequenced. Sequencing was performed with immunoSEQ multiplex PCR; in TCRdb, only in-frame clones are kept and a portion is missing. The sample lists roughly 180,000 clones; approximately 8% were seen once. The rearrangement joins TRBV6-5 to TRBJ2-3, with 7 nucleotides matching TRBD1. The sequence was obtained from a woman aged 40 to 55 with type 1 diabetes. The specimen sequenced was central memory CD4+ T cells from blood. The CDR3, as DNA: TGTGCCAGCAGTTACGGCACAGGGGACACAGATACGCAGTATTTT. Translation gives CASSYGTGDTDTQYF.